These 18 T cell receptor beta chains were sequenced from one sample in a study of tumor and adjacent non-tumor tissue in lung cancer. The library came from three nested PCR rounds adapted from ARM-PCR protocols. One entry per CDR3 protein results from TCRdb running MiXCR on the multiplex PCR reads. The sample has 200,000 to 250,000 distinct CDR3 sequences, around 71% seen once. The template was RNA from unsorted bulk tissue. The sequenced material came from lung tumor tissue. These receptor sequences come from a man in his sixties with non-small cell lung cancer.

This clonotype was seen a handful of times. Since a much larger clone is just one base distant, this may be a read error. V gene TRBV29-1 combines with J gene TRBJ2-3; D possibly matches TRBD1 or TRBD2 (5 bases each). From germline, CDR1 is SQVTM and CDR2 ANQGSEA. The CDR3 has 10 residues. The CDR3 coding sequence is TGCGGCGTTGAAGAGGGGACGCAGTATTTT. Translation gives CGVEEGTQYF.

This clonotype came up a few times. This CDR3 reads CSASSGGLGDEQFF. CDR3 sequence (DNA): TGCAGTGCTAGTTCGGGGGGCCTTGGGGATGAGCAGTTCTTC. The chain joins TRBV20-1 to TRBJ2-1; TRBD2 might be the D (7 bases). The CDR3 is made up of 14 amino acids. Germline V gives CDR1 DFQATT, CDR2 SNEGSKA (reference sequence). With 3 bases removed from V and 8 bases from J, the gap between germline ends came to 17 bases.

The chain combines TRBV7-3 with TRBJ2-3; 9 bases are shared with TRBD2. Germline V gene data show CDR1 as SGHTA and CDR2 as FQGTGA. The V gene end was trimmed by 3 bases and the J gene end by 9 bases; junction bases not matched to a gene: 1. The CDR3 sequence is 12 residues long. CDR3 in DNA: TGTGCCAGCAGCTTTAGCGGGGGAACGCAGTATTTT. This translates into CASSFSGGTQYF.

Worth noting for this clonotype: This could be a read error, since a much larger clone is one nucleotide away. V is TRBV5-4 and J is TRBJ2-1, with 16 bases matching TRBD2. The J call could be wrong; TRBJ2-7 is a better fit for the DNA end. The CDR3 consists of 17 residues. Germline V gives CDR1 SGHNT, CDR2 YYREEE (reference sequence). CDR3 sequence: CASTRGLAGGSYNEQYF. CDR3 nucleotides: TGTGCCAGCACCCGGGGACTAGCGGGAGGGTCCTACAATGAGCAGTACTTC.

The V gene is TRBV6-2 or TRBV6-3, the J gene TRBJ1-5, with D tentatively TRBD1 (5 bases). In germline, CDR1 is MNHEY, CDR2 SVGEGT. This CDR3 comprises 15 residues. Trimming took 5 bases from V and 7 from J, leaving 18 bases between them. DNA of the CDR3: TGTGCCAGCAGTCGCCGGGTCAGGGAGCGGCAGCCCCAGCATTTT. This encodes CASSRRVRERQPQHF.

Details on this clonotype: At one boundary the junction diverges from the germline segment, which might be a read error. The chain has TRBV20-1 and TRBJ1-2; unclear D gene. CDR3 length: 14 amino acids. Germline loops: CDR1 DFQATT, CDR2 SNEGSKA (reference sequence). The CDR3 DNA is TGCAGTGCTAGATATCGGACGGGTCTTCAAGGTTACACGTTC. Protein: CSARYRTGLQGYTF.

For this clonotype: A clone one base away is much larger, so this may be a read error. V gene TRBV6-5 combines with J gene TRBJ2-3; D remains ambiguous. This CDR3 region has 12 residues. Trimming pared 8 bases from V and 8 bases from J, leaving 14 bases between. Looked up from germline, CDR1 is MNHEY and CDR2 is SVGAGI. For the CDR3, the DNA is TGTGCCAGCTTTACTAACCTGGGTACGCAGTATTTT. Protein product: CASFTNLGTQYF.

A remark on this clonotype: It may be a read error: a sequence one base away is much more abundant. V usage is TRBV12-3 or TRBV12-4 and J usage is TRBJ1-2; TRBD1 matches 7 bases. The length of the CDR3 is 13 residues. The CDR3 region has the DNA TGTGCCAGCAGCCTAAGCGACAGGGCAGGCTACATCTTC. Translated, it gives CASSLSDRAGYIF.

The rearrangement links TRBV4-1 to TRBJ1-2; tentative D call: TRBD1 (6 bases). CDR1 and CDR2 from the germline V gene are MGHRA and YSYEKL. This CDR3 is 16 amino acids long. V shed 6 bases and J shed 1 base, with 18 bases lying between them. The CDR3 nucleotides are TGCGCCAGCAGTCGAGGGGCAGGGGAGGGTAACTATGGCTACACCTTC. Its protein product is CASSRGAGEGNYGYTF.

A word on this clonotype: A read error is possible here, since a much larger clone lies one base away. Written as DNA, the CDR3 is TGCAGTGCCAGGACAGGGGGCGGCTACGCCTTC. This sequence encodes CSARTGGGYAF. J is TRBJ1-2 and V is TRBV20-1; TRBD1 aligns across 11 bases. CDR1 and CDR2 from the germline V gene are DFQATT and SNEGSKA (reference sequence). The CDR3 sequence is 11 residues long.

For this clonotype: The CDR3 end shows no conserved phenylalanine or tryptophan, and so a read error is likely. The V call is TRBV11-1, the J call TRBJ2-2; D may match TRBD1 or TRBD2 (5 bases each). CDR1 is SGHAT and CDR2 is FQDESV in the germline V gene (reference sequence). CDR3 size: 16 residues. CDR3 DNA sequence: TGTGCCAACAGCTTCTACGGGGCGAGAAGCACCGGGGAGCTGTTTCTT. It specifies CANSFYGARSTGELFL.

The J gene is TRBJ2-4, the V gene TRBV7-9, with 9 bases that match TRBD2. Trimming at V came to 3 bases and at J to 7 bases, leaving 13 bases not matched to a gene. The CDR3 runs 17 residues. Looked up from germline, CDR1 is SEHNR and CDR2 is FQNEAQ (reference sequence). DNA for the CDR3: TGTGCCAGCAGCTTCGGGGCTAGCGGGGACCGGAAGAACATTCAGTACTTC. Translated: CASSFGASGDRKNIQYF.

As regards this clonotype: Without the conserved terminal phenylalanine or tryptophan, this CDR3 likely stems from a read error. This chain uses TRBV29-1 with TRBJ1-2, with D hard to call. This CDR3 has 13 amino acids. The V gene's germline CDR1 is SQVTM and CDR2 ANQGSEA. The CDR3 DNA reads as TGCAACGTTGAGGAGCGAGCTAACTATGGCTACACCCTC. It codes for CNVEERANYGYTL.

Of note for this clonotype: Germline is not matched at one junction end, which may reflect a read error. This sequence joins TRBV20-1 and TRBJ2-3; D tentatively reads TRBD1 or TRBD2 (5 bases each). The CDR3 runs 15 residues. Germline lookup yields CDR1 DFQATT and CDR2 SNEGSKA (reference sequence). The CDR3 here is CTASLRDLGTDTQYF. CDR3 DNA: TGCACTGCTAGCCTTCGGGACCTTGGCACAGATACGCAGTATTTT.

Regarding this clonotype: A single base separates this from a much larger clone, so it may be a read error. The chain couples TRBV4-2 to TRBJ1-2; D possibly corresponds to TRBD1 (5 bases). CDR1 LGHNA and CDR2 YNFKEQ come from the germline V gene. The CDR3 runs to 13 residues. The CDR3 protein is CDSSKDTNYGYTF. In DNA form, the CDR3 reads TGTGACAGCAGCAAGGACACTAACTATGGCTACACCTTC.

A remark on this clonotype: Since a much larger clone is just one base distant, this may be a read error. The chain recombines TRBV20-1 with TRBJ1-5; D is unresolved. Trimming took 7 bases from V and 12 from J, leaving 16 bases between them. The CDR3 is made up of 11 amino acids. CDR1 is DFQATT, CDR2 SNEGSKA, per germline (reference sequence). Here the CDR3 reads CSGSYEAIQHF. CDR3 nucleotides: TGCAGTGGGTCATACGAGGCGATCCAGCATTTT.

The sample holds a few counts of this clonotype. This chain joins TRBV30 and TRBJ2-3; TRBD2 matches 16 bases. V shed 2 bases and J 3 bases; nucleotides not matched to a gene: 2. Germline V gene sequence: CDR1 GTSNPN, CDR2 SVGIG (reference sequence). The CDR3 has 16 amino acids. The CDR3 DNA follows: TGTGCCTGGAGTACGGGACTAGCGGGAGGGACAGATACGCAGTATTTT. Residues: CAWSTGLAGGTDTQYF.

A few counts support this clonotype. This chain joins TRBV6-6 and TRBJ2-3, with D unclear. V was cut by 7 bases and J by 6 bases, with 14 bases left in between. Germline assignment: CDR1 MNHNY and CDR2 SVGAGI (reference sequence). The CDR3 runs to 13 residues. This CDR3 is CASTSGPGDTQYF. For the CDR3, the DNA is TGTGCCAGCACCAGTGGACCTGGCGATACGCAGTATTTT.